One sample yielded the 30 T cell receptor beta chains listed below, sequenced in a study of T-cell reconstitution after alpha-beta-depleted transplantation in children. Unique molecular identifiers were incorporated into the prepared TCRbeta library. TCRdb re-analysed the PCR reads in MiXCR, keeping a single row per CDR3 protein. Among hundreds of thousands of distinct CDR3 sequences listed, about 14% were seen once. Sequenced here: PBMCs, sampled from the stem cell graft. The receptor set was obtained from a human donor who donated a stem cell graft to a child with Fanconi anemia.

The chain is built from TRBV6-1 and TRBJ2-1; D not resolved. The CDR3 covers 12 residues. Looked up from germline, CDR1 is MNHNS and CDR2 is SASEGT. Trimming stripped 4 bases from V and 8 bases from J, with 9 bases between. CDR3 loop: CASSGYLYEQFF. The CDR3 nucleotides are TGTGCCAGCAGTGGGTATCTGTATGAGCAGTTCTTC.

CDR3: CASSLSAVYEQYF. In DNA form, the CDR3 reads TGTGCCAGCAGCTTAAGCGCTGTTTACGAGCAGTACTTC. This chain joins TRBV7-9 and TRBJ2-7, with unresolved D. The germline V gene encodes CDR1 SEHNR and CDR2 FQNEAQ (reference sequence). V lost 2 bases and J 4 bases, leaving 9 bases between the germline ends. This CDR3 is 13 amino acids long.

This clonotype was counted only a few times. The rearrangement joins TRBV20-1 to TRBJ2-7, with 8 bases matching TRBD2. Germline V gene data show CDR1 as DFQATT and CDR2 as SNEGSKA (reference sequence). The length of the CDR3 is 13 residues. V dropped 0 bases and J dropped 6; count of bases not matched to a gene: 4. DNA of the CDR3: TGCAGTGCTAGAGATGAGGCGGGGGGCGAGCAGTACTTC. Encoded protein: CSARDEAGGEQYF.

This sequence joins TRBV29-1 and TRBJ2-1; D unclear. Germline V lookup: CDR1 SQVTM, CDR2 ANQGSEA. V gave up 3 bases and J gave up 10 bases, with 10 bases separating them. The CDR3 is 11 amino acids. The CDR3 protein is CSVDRSNEQFF. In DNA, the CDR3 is TGCAGCGTTGACAGGTCCAACGAGCAGTTCTTC.

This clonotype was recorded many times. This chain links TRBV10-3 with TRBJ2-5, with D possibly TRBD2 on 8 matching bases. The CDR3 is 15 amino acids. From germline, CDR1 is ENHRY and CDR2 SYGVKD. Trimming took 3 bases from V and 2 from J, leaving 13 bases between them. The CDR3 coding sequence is TGTGCCATCAGTGACGGGGGGGACAGTCAAGAGACCCAGTACTTC. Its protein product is CAISDGGDSQETQYF.

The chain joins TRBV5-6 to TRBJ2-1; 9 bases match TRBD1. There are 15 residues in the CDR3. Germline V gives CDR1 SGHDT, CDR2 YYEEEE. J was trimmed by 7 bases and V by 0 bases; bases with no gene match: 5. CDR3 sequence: CASSLVGQGLNEQFF. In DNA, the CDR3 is TGTGCCAGCAGCTTGGTTGGACAGGGGTTGAATGAGCAGTTCTTC.

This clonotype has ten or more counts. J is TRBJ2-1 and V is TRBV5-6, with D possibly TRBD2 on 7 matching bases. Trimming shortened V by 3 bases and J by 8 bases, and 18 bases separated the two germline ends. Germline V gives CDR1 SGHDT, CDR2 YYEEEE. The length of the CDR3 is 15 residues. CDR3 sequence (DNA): TGTGCCAGCAGCTACCACGGGGGGCCGGGGGATGAGCAGTTCTTC. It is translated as CASSYHGGPGDEQFF.

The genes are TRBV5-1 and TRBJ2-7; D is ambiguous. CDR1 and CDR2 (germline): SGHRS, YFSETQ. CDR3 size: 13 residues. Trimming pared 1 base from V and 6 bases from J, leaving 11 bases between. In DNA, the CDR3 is TGCGCCAGCAGCTTGATTCCAGATAGCGAGCAGTACTTC. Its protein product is CASSLIPDSEQYF.

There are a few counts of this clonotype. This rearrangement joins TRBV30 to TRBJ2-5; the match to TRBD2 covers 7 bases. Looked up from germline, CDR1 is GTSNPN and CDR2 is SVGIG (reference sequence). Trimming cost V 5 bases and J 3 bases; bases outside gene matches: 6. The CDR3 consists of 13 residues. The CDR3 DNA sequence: TGTGCCTGGGGAGGGCTAGCGGAAGAGACCCAGTACTTC. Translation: CAWGGLAEETQYF.

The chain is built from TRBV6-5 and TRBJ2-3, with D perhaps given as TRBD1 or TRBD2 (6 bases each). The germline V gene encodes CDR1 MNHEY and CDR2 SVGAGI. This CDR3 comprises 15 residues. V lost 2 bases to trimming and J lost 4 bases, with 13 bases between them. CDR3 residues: CASSYEWGASDTQYF. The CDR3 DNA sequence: TGTGCCAGCAGTTACGAGTGGGGGGCATCAGATACGCAGTATTTT.

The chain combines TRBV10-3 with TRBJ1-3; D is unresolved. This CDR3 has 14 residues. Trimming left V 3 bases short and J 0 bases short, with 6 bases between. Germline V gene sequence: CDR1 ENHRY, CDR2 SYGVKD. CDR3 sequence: CAISDNASGNTIYF. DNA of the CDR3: TGTGCCATCAGTGACAATGCCTCTGGAAACACCATATATTTT.

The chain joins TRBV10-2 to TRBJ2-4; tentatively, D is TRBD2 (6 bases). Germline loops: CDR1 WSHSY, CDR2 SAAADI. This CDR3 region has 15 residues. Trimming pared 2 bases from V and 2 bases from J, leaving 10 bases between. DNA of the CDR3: TGCGCCAGCAGTGAGGGGAGGAGGTCCAAAAACATTCAGTACTTC. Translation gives CASSEGRRSKNIQYF.

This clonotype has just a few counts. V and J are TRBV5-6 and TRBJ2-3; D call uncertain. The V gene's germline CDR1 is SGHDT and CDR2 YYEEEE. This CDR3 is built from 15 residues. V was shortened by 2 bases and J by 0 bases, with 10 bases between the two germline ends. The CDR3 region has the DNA TGTGCCAGCAGCTTTTTTAGTCCCAGCACAGATACGCAGTATTTT. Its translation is CASSFFSPSTDTQYF.

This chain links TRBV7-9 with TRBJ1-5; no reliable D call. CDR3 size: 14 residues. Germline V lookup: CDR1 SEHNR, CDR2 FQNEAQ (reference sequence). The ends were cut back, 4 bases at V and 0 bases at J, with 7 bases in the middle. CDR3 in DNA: TGTGCCAGCAGCTCAGCTACTAGCAATCAGCCCCAGCATTTT. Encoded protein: CASSSATSNQPQHF.

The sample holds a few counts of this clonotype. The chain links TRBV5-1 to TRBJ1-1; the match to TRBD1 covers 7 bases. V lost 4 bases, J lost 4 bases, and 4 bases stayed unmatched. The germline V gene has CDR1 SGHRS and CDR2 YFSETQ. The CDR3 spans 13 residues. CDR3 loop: CASSQRGPTEAFF. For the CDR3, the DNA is TGCGCCAGCAGCCAGAGGGGGCCCACTGAAGCTTTCTTT.

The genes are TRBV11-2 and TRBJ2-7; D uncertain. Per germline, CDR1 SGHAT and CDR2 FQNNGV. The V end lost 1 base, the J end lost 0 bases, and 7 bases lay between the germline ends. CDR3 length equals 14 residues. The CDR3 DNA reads TGTGCCAGCAGCTTAGCAGTAGACTCCTACGAGCAGTACGTC. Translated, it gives CASSLAVDSYEQYV.

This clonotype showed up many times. Here the CDR3 DNA reads TGTGCCAGCAGCCCCGGGACAGGCGCCCCTAGGAACACCGGGGAGCTGTTTTTT. This sequence encodes CASSPGTGAPRNTGELFF. This chain links TRBV3-1 with TRBJ2-2, with 8 bases lining up with TRBD1. After removal of 4 bases from V and 1 base from J, the junction contained 11 bases not matched to a gene. Germline V gene data show CDR1 as LGHDT and CDR2 as YNNKEL (reference sequence). The CDR3 length is 18 residues.

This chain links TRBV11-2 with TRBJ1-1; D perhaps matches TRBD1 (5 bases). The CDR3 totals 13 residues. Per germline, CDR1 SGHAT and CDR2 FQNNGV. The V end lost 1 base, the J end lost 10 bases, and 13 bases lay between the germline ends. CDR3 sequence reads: CASSLGAGKIAFF. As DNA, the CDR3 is TGTGCCAGCAGCTTAGGGGCAGGGAAAATAGCTTTCTTT.

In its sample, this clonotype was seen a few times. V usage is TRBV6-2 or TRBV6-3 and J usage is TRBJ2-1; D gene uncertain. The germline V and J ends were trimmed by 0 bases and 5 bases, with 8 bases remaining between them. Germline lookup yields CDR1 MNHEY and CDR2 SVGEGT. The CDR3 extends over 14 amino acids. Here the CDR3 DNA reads TGTGCCAGCAGTTACTCCCCGCTAAACAATGAGCAGTTCTTC. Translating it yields CASSYSPLNNEQFF.

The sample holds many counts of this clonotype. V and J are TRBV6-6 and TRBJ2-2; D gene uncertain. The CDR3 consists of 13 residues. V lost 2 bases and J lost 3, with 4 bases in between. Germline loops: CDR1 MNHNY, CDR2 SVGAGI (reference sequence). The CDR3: CASSYVDTGELFF. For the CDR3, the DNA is TGTGCCAGCAGTTACGTGGACACCGGGGAGCTGTTTTTT.

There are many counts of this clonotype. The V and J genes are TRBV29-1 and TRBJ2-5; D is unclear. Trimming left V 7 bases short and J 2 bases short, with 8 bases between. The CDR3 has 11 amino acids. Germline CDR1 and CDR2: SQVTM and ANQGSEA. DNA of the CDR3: TGCAGCGCTGGACCACAAGAGACCCAGTACTTC. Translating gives CSAGPQETQYF.

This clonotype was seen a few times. The CDR3 DNA reads as TGCGCCAGCAGCCAAGAAGTCAGATTGTATAATTCACCCCTCCACTTT. As protein: CASSQEVRLYNSPLHF. The V call is TRBV4-3, the J call TRBJ1-6; D call uncertain. Trimming cost V 0 bases and J 4 bases, with 10 bases left between them. Germline V CDR1 and CDR2: LGHNA, YSLEER. The CDR3 contains 16 residues.

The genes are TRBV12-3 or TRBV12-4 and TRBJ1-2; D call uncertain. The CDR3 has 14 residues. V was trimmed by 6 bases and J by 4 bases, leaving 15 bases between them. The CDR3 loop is CASRRAHPSYGYTF. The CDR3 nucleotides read TGTGCCAGCAGACGAGCCCATCCGAGCTATGGCTACACCTTC.

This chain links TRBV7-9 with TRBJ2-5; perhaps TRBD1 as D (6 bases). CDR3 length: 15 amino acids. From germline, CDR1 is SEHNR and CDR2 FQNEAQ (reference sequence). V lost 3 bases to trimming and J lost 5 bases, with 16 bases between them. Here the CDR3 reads CASSFGQFVAETQYF. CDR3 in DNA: TGTGCCAGCAGCTTCGGACAGTTCGTTGCGGAGACCCAGTACTTC.

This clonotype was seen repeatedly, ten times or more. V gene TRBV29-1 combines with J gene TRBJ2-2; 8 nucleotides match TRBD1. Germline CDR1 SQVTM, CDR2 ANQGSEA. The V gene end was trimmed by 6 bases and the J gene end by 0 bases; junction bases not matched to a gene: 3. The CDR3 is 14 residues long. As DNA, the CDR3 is TGCAGCGTACCGGGACAGGCGAACACCGGGGAGCTGTTTTTT. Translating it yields CSVPGQANTGELFF.

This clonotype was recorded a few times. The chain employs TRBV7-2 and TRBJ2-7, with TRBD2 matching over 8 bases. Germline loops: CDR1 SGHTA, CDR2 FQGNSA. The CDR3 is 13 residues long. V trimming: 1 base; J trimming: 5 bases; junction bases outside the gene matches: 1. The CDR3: CASSLGLANEQYF. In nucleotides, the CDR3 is TGTGCCAGCAGCTTAGGACTAGCGAACGAGCAGTACTTC. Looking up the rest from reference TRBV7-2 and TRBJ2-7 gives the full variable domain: GAGVSQSPSNKVTEKGKDVELRCDPISGHTALYWYRQSLGQGLEFLIYFQGNSAPDKSGLPSDRFSAERTGGSVSTLTIQRTQQEDSAVYLCASSLGLANEQYFGPGTRLTVT.

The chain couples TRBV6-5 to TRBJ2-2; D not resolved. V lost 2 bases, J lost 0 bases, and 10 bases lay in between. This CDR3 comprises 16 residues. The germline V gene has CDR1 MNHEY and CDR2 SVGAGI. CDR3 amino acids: CASSYETLANTGELFF. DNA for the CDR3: TGTGCCAGCAGTTACGAAACCCTGGCGAACACCGGGGAGCTGTTTTTT.

CDR3 residues: CASSGGGNEQFF. DNA of the CDR3: TGTGCCAGCAGTGGGGGGGGCAATGAGCAGTTCTTC. J is TRBJ2-1 and V is TRBV7-3, with 7 bases identical to TRBD2. Unmatched junction bases numbered 2, after V lost 6 bases and J lost 6 bases. Germline V CDR1 and CDR2: SGHTA, FQGTGA. The CDR3 covers 12 residues. Full variable domain (remainder filled in from reference TRBV7-3 and TRBJ2-1): GAGVSQTPSNKVTEKGKYVELRCDPISGHTALYWYRQSLGQGPEFLIYFQGTGAADDSGLPNDRFFAVRPEGSVSTLKIQRTERGDSAVYLCASSGGGNEQFFGPGTRLTVL.

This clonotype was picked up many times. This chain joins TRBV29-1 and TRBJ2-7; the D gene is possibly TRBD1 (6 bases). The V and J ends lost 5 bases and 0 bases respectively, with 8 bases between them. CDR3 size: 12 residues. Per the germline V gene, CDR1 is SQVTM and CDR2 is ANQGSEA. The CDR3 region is CSVSTGSYEQYF. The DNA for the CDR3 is TGCAGCGTTTCGACAGGCTCCTACGAGCAGTACTTC.

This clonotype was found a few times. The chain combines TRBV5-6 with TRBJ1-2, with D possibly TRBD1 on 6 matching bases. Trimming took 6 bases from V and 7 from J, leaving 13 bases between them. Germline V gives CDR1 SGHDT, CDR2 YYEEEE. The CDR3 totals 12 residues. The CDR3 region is CASTLGTRGYTF. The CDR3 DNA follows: TGTGCCAGCACCTTAGGGACACGTGGCTACACCTTC. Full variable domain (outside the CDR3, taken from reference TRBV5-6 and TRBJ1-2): DAGVTQSPTHLIKTRGQQVTLRCSPKSGHDTVSWYQQALGQGPQFIFQYYEEEERQRGNFPDRFSGHQFPNYSSELNVNALLLGDSALYLCASTLGTRGYTFGSGTRLTVV.